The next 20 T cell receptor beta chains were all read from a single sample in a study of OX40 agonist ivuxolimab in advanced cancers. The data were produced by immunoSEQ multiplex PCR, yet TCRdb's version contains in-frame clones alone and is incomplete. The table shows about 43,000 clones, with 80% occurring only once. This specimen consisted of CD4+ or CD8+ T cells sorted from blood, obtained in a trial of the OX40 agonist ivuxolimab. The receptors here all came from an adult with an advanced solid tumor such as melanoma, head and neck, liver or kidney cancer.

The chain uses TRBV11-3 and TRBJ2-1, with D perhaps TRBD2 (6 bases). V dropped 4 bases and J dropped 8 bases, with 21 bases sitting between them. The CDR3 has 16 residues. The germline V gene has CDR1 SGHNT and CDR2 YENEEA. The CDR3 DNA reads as TGTGCCAGCAGCTCGCGGTTCGGGCCCGGGAGTCATGAGCAGTTCTTC. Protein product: CASSSRFGPGSHEQFF.

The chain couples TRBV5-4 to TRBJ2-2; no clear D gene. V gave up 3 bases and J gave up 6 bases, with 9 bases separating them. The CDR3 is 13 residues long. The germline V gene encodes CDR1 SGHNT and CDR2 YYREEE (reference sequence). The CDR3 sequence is CASSSRGAGELFF. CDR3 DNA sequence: TGTGCCAGCAGCTCCCGAGGTGCCGGGGAGCTGTTTTTT.

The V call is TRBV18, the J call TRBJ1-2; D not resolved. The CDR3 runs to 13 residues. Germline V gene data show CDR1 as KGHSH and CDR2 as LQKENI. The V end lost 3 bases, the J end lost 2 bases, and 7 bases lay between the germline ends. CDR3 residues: CASSPDENYGYTF. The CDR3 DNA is TGTGCCAGCTCACCGGACGAAAACTATGGCTACACCTTC.

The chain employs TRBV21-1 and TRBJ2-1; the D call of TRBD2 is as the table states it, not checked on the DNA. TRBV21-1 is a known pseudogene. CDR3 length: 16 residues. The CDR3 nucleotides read TGTGCCAGCAGCAACGGGACTAGCGGGGGTGACAATGAGCAGTTCTTC. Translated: CASSNGTSGGDNEQFF.

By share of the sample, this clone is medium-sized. This CDR3 is CASSQDYSSYEQYF. For the CDR3, the DNA is TGCGCCAGCAGCCAAGATTACAGTTCCTACGAGCAGTACTTC. V and J are TRBV4-3 and TRBJ2-7, with D unclear. Germline CDR1 is LGHNA and CDR2 is YSLEER. This CDR3 is built from 14 residues. V was pared by 0 bases and J by 1 base, with 7 bases between.

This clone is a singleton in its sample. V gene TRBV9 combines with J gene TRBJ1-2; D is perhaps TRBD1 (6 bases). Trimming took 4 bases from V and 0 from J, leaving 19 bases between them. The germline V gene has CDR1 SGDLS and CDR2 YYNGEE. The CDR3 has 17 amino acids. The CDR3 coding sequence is TGTGCCAGCAGCCCAGTACACAGGGCTATAACTAACTATGGCTACACCTTC. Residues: CASSPVHRAITNYGYTF. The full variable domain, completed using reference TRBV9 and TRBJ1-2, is DSGVTQTPKHLITATGQRVTLRCSPRSGDLSVYWYQQSLDQGLQFLIQYYNGEERAKGNILERFSAQQFPDLHSELNLSSLELGDSALYFCASSPVHRAITNYGYTFGSGTRLTVV.

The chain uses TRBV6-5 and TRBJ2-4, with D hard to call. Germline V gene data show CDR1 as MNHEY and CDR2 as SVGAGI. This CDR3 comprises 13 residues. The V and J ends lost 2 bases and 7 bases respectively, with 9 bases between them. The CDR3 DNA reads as TGTGCCAGCAGTTACGCAGACCAGAACATTCAGTACTTC. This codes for CASSYADQNIQYF.

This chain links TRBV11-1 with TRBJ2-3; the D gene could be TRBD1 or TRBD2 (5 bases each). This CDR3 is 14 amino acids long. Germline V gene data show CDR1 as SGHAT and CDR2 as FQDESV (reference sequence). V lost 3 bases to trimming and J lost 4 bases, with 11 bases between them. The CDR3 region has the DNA TGTGCCAGCAGCTTTGGGGTGGGGGCAGATACGCAGTATTTT. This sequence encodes CASSFGVGADTQYF.

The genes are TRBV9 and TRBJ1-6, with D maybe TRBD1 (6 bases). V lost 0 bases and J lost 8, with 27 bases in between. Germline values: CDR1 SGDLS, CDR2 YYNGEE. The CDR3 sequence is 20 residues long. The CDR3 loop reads CASSVGLLGGGRKIHSPLHF. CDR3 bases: TGTGCCAGCAGCGTAGGTTTACTCGGTGGGGGGCGTAAGATCCATTCACCCCTCCACTTT.

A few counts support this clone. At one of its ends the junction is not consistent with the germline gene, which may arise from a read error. The CDR3 is CASSLRQGYEQYF. The DNA of the CDR3 is TGTGCTAGCAGCCTTCGACAGGGATACGAGCAGTACTTC. This chain uses TRBV7-7 with TRBJ2-7, with 7 bases lining up with TRBD1. Germline V gene lookup returns CDR1 SSHAT and CDR2 FNYEAQ (reference sequence). The CDR3 sequence is 13 residues long. Based on the CDR3 plus reference TRBV7-7 and TRBJ2-7, the full variable domain is GAGVSQSPRYKVTKRGQDVTLRCDPISSHATLYWYQQALGQGPEFLTYFNYEAQPDKSGLPSDRFSAERPEGSISTLTIQRTEQRDSAMYRCASSLRQGYEQYFGPGTRLTVT.

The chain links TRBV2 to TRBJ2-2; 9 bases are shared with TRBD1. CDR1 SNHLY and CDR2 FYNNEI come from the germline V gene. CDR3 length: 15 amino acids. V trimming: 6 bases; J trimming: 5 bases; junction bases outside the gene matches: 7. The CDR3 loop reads CASSGTGLRTGELFF. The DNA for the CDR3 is TGTGCCAGCAGCGGGACAGGGTTGAGGACCGGGGAGCTGTTTTTT.

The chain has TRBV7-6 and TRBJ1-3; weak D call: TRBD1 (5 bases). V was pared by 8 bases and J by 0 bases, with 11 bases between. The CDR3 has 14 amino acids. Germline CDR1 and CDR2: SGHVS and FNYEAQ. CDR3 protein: CASGVGVSGNTIYF. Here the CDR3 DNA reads TGTGCCAGCGGGGTGGGGGTCTCTGGAAACACCATATATTTT.

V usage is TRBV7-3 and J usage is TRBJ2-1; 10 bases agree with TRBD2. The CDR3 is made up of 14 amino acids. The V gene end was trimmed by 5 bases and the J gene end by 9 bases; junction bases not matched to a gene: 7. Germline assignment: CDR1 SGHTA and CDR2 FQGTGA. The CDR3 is CASSPGTSDGEQFF. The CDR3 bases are TGTGCCAGCAGCCCCGGGACTAGCGACGGTGAGCAGTTCTTC.

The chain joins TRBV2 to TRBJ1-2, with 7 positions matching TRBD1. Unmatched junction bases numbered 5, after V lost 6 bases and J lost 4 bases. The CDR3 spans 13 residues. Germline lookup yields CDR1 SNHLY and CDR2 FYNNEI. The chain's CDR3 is CASRGGAGYGYTF. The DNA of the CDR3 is TGTGCCAGCAGAGGGGGCGCTGGCTATGGCTACACCTTC.

CDR3 protein: CASSQENPQNEQFF. CDR3 bases: TGTGCCAGCAGCCAAGAAAACCCCCAGAATGAGCAGTTCTTC. The rearrangement uses TRBV5-4 and TRBJ2-1; no firm D call. This CDR3 spans 14 amino acids. Germline values: CDR1 SGHNT, CDR2 YYREEE (reference sequence). Between the trimmed V and J ends, which lost 4 bases and 7 bases, there was a span of 15 bases.

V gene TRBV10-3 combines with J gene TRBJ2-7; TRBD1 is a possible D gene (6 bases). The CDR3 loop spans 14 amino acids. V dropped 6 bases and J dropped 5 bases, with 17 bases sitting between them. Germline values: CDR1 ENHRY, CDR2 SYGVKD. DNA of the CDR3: TGTGCCATCAGCTTCTTACAGGGTGGCCACGAGCAGTACTTC. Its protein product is CAISFLQGGHEQYF.

The CDR3 is CASSLEMAGPREQYF. CDR3 DNA: TGTGCCAGCAGCTTGGAGATGGCTGGCCCCCGCGAGCAGTACTTC. This sequence joins TRBV5-6 and TRBJ2-7; D gene uncertain. The CDR3 runs 15 residues. The germline V gene has CDR1 SGHDT and CDR2 YYEEEE. The ends were cut back, 0 bases at V and 6 bases at J, with 16 bases in the middle. Drawing the rest from reference TRBV5-6 and TRBJ2-7, the complete variable domain is DAGVTQSPTHLIKTRGQQVTLRCSPKSGHDTVSWYQQALGQGPQFIFQYYEEEERQRGNFPDRFSGHQFPNYSSELNVNALLLGDSALYLCASSLEMAGPREQYFGPGTRLTVT.

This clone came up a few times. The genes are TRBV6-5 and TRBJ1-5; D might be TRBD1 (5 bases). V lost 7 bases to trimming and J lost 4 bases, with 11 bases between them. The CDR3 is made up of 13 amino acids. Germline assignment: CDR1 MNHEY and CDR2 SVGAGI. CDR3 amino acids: CASTRGLNQPQHF. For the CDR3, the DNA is TGTGCCAGCACAAGGGGCTTGAATCAGCCCCAGCATTTT.

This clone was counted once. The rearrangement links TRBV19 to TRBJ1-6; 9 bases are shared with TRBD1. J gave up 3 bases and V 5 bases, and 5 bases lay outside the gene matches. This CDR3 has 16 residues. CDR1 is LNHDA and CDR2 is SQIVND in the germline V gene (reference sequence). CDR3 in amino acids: CASSRPGQGYNSPLHF. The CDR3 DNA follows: TGTGCCAGTAGTCGTCCGGGACAGGGCTATAATTCACCCCTCCACTTT.

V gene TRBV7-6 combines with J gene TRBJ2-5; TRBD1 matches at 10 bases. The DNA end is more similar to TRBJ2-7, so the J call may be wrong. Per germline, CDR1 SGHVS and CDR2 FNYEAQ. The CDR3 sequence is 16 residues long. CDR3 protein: CASSSDRGRPSYEQYF. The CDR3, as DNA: TGTGCCAGCAGCTCCGACAGGGGGCGTCCCTCCTACGAGCAGTACTTC.